This T cell receptor beta chain was retrieved from a study of T cells in Graves' hyperthyroidism and ophthalmopathy. Looking at the study overall: The initial diagnosis was the point when peripheral blood was collected, ahead of any treatment.

Diagnoses were made from clinical symptoms, serum measures (thyroxine and TRAb), thyroid ultrasound and orbital computed tomography. This clonotype was detected ten times or more. What it binds is not known. Using RNA transcripts as the source, TCR beta CDR3 regions were amplified. The HTBI primer set was used in a first-round RT-PCR of the TCR CDR3. One entry per CDR3 protein, called by TCRdb with MiXCR from the multiplex PCR reads. The sample holds 250,000 or so distinct CDR3 sequences, approximately 16% seen once. The germline gives CDR1 SEHNR, CDR2 FQNEAQ (reference sequence). The CDR3 is 13 residues long. The V and J ends lost 2 bases and 2 bases respectively, with 6 bases between them. Study observations and caveats: The blood repertoire included most of the expanded thyroid clonotypes above 0.001. Ophthalmopathy cases were set apart from stable hyperthyroidism by a 13 V-J model.

This clonotype was sampled from a woman aged 50 to 65 with Graves' hyperthyroidism that later progressed to Graves' ophthalmopathy. The rearrangement uses TRBV7-9 and TRBJ2-5; D unclear. The source material was blood. The CDR3 spells CASSLLWQETQYF. For the CDR3, the DNA is TGTGCCAGCAGCTTACTGTGGCAAGAGACCCAGTACTTC. The variable domain in full, with the rest retrieved from reference TRBV7-9 and TRBJ2-5, is DTGVSQNPRHKITKRGQNVTFRCDPISEHNRLYWYRQTLGQGPEFLTYFQNEAQLEKSRLLSDRFSAERPKGSFSTLEIQRTEQGDSAMYLCASSLLWQETQYFGPGTRLLVL.